This TCR beta chain was recovered during a study of T cell responses to AZD1222 COVID-19 vaccine. As for this clone: Its cognate antigen is unknown.

This CDR3 comprises 12 residues. Trimming removed 7 bases at V and 2 bases at J, with 9 bases between. In germline, CDR1 is MDHEN, CDR2 SYDVKM. Notes on the study in general: Sampled repertoires all dated from after the peak T cell response. Two AZD1222 administrations were followed by greater Spike-specific TCR breadth and depth. Researchers report vaccine-associated CD4 TCRs spanning spike, with dominance at 160-218 and 743-854.

Profiled with immunoSEQ multiplex PCR; TCRdb holds only in-frame clones, not every one. The sample includes some 150,000 clones, more than 90% of them seen just once. The rearrangement uses TRBV28 and TRBJ2-7; D is unresolved. The sequence was obtained from an adult in good health. Sample: peripheral blood, taken on day 0 of AZD1222 vaccination. The CDR3 is CASTLGAYEQYF. The CDR3 DNA sequence: TGTGCCAGCACCCTTGGGGCCTACGAGCAGTACTTC.